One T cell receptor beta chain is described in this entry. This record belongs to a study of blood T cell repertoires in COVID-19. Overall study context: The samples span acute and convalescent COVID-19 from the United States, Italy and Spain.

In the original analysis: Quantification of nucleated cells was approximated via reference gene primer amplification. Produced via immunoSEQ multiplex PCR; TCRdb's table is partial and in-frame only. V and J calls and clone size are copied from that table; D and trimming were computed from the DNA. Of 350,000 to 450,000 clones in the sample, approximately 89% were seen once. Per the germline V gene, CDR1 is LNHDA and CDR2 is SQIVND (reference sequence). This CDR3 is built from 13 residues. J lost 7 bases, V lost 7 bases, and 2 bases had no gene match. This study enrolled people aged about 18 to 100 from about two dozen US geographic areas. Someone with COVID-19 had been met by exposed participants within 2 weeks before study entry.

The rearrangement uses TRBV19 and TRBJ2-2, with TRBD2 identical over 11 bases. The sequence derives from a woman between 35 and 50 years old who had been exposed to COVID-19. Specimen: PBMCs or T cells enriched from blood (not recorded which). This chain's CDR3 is CASKLAGVGELFF. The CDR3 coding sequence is TGTGCCAGTAAACTAGCGGGAGTCGGGGAGCTGTTTTTT.